The T cell receptor beta chain under discussion was sequenced for a study of patients and donors after allogeneic stem cell transplantation. The sample holds a few counts of this clonotype. TCRdb called the RT-PCR reads again in MiXCR, with one record for every CDR3 protein. The top ten hold roughly 6% of the sample, which has 900,000 to 1,000,000 distinct CDR3 sequences, roughly 18% seen once. From germline, CDR1 is SGHRS and CDR2 YFSETQ. J gave up 9 bases and V 4 bases, and 15 bases lay outside the gene matches. The CDR3 contains 16 residues. The TCR sequence derives from a human donor who was either an allogeneic HSCT recipient or a stem cell or donor lymphocyte infusion donor (not recorded which). It is not recorded whose cells these are; they may come from a transplant donor. Sequencing was performed on blood, either unsorted or a sorted T cell fraction (not recorded which). The rearrangement links TRBV5-1 to TRBJ2-2; 7 nucleotides agree with TRBD2. The CDR3 protein is CASSNGGGGPIRELFF. In nucleotides, the CDR3 is TGCGCCAGCAGCAACGGCGGGGGAGGGCCCATCCGGGAGCTGTTTTTT.